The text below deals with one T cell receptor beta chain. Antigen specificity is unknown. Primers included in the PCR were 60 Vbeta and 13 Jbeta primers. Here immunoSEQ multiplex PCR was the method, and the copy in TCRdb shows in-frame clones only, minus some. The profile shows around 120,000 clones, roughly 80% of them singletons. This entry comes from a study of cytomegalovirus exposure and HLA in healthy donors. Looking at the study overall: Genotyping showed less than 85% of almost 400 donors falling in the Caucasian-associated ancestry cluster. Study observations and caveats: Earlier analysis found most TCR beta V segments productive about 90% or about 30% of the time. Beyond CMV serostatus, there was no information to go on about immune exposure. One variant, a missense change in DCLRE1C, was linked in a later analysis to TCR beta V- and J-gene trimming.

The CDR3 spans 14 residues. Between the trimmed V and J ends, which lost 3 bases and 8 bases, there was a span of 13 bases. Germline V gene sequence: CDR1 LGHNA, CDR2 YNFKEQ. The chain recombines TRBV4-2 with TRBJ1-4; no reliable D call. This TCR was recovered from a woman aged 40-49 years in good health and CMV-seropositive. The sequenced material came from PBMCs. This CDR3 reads CASSHSGLKEKLFF. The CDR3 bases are TGTGCCAGCAGCCACTCGGGATTGAAGGAAAAACTGTTTTTT.